One T cell receptor beta chain is described in this entry. CDR1 SGHDT and CDR2 YYEEEE come from the germline V gene. V dropped 4 bases and J dropped 5 bases, with 10 bases sitting between them. The CDR3 extends over 14 amino acids. This specimen belongs to a study of control samples from healthy donors and cancer patients. Produced via immunoSEQ multiplex PCR; TCRdb's table is partial and in-frame only. The table lists around 100,000 clones, roughly 92% of them singletons. V is TRBV5-6 and J is TRBJ2-6; no firm D call. This receptor was taken from a human donor in good health. The donor label of this sample is uncertain. The sequencing sample was made of blood. CDR3 nucleotides: TGTGCCAGCAGCCAGGTCGACTGGGCCAACGTCCTGACTTTC. Encoded protein: CASSQVDWANVLTF.